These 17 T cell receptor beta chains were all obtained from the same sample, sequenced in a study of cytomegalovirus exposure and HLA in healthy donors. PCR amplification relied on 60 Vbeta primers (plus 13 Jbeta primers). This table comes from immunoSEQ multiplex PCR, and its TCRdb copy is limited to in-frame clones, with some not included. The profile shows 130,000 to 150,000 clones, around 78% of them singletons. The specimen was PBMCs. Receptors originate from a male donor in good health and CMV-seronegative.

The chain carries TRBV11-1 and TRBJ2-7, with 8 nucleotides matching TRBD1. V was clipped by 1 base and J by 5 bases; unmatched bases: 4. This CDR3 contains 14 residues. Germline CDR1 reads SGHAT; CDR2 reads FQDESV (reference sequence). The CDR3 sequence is CASSLVPGGHEQYF. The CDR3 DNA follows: TGTGCCAGCAGCTTAGTCCCAGGGGGCCACGAGCAGTACTTC.

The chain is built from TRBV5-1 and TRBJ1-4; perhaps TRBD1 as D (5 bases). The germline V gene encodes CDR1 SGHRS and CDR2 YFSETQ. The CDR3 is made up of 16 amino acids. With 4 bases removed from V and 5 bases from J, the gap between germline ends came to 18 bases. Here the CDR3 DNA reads TGCGCCAGCAGCCCCGAACCAGGGTCGTGGAATGAAAAACTGTTTTTT. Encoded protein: CASSPEPGSWNEKLFF.

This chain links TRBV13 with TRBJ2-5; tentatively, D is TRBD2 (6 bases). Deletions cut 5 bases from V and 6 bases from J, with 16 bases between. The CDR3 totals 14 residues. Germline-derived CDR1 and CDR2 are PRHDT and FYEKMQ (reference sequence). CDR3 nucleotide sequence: TGTGCCAGCAGCGTCGGGACTCCCTTCCAGACCCAGTACTTC. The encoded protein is CASSVGTPFQTQYF.

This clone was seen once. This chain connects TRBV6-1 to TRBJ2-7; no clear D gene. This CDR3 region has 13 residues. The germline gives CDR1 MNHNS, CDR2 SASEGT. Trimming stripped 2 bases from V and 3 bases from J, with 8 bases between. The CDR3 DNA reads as TGTGCCAGCAGTGAATGGTCAGACTACGAGCAGTACTTC. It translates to CASSEWSDYEQYF.

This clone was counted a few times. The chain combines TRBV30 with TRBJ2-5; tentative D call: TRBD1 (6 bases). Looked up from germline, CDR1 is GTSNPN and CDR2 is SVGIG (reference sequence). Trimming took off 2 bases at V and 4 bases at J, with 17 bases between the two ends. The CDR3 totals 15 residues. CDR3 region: CAWSQNRESGETQYF. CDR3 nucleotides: TGTGCCTGGAGTCAAAACAGGGAATCGGGAGAGACCCAGTACTTC.

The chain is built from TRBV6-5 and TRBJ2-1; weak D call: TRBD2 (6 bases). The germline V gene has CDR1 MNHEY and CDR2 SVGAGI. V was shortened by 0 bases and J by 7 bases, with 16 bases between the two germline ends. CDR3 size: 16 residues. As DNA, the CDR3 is TGTGCCAGCAGTTACTCCCCACCGGGAGTGGTGAATGAGCAGTTCTTC. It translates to CASSYSPPGVVNEQFF.

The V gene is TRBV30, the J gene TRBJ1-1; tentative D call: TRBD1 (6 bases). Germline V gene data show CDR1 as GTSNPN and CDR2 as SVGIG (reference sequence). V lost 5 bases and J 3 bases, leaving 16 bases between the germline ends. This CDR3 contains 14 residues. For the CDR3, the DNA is TGTGCCTGGGGGGACACAGGGCGTGACACTGAAGCTTTCTTT. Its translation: CAWGDTGRDTEAFF.

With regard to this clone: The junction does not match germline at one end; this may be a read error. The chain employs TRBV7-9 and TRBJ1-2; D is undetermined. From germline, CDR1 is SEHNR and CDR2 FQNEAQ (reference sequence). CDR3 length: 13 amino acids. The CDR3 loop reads CSSSLSSVYGYTF. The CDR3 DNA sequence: TGTTCCAGCAGCTTAAGCTCCGTCTATGGCTACACCTTC.

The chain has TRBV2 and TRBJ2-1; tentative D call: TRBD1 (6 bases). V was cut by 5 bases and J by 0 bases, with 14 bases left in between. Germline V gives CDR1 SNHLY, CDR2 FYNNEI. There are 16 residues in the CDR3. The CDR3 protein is CASSTIQGPSYNEQFF. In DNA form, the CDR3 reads TGTGCCAGCAGTACGATACAGGGCCCCTCCTACAATGAGCAGTTCTTC.

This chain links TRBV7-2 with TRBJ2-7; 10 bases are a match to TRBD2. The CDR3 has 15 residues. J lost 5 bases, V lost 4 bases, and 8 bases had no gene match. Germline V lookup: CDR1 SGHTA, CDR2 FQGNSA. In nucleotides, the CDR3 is TGTGCCAGCAGCTCGCCGCCGGGACTAGCGAACGAGCAGTACTTC. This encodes CASSSPPGLANEQYF.

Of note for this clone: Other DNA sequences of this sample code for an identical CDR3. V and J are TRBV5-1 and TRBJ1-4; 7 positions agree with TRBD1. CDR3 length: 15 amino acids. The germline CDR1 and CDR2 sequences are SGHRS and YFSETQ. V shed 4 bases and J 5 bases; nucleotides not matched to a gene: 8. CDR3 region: CASSPTSGGNEKLFF. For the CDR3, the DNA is TGCGCCAGCAGCCCAACCTCAGGGGGGAATGAAAAACTGTTTTTT.

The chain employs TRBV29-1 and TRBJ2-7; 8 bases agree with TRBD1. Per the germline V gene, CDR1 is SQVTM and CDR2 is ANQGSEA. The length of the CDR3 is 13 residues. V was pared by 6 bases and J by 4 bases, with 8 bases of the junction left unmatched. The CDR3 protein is CSVGQVGAYEQYF. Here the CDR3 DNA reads TGCAGCGTGGGACAGGTGGGGGCATACGAGCAGTACTTC.

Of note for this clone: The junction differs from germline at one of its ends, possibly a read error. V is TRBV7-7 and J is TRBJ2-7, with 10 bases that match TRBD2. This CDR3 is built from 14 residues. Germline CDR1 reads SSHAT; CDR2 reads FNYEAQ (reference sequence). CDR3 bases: TGTGCTAGCAGCCCAGGGACTAGCGAATACGAGCAGTACTTC. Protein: CASSPGTSEYEQYF.

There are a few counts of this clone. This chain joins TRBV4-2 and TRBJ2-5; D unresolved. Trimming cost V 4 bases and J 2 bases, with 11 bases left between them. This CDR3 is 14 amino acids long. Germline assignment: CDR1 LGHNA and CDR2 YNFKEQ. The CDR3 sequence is CASSLLTLQETQYF. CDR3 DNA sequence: TGTGCCAGCAGCCTCCTGACTTTGCAAGAGACCCAGTACTTC.

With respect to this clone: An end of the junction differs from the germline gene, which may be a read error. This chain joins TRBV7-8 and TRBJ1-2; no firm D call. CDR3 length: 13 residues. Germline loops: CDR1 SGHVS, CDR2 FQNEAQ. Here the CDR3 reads CASSPAEDYGYPF. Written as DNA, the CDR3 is TGTGCCAGCAGCCCAGCAGAAGACTATGGCTACCCCTTC. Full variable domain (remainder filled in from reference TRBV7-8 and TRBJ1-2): GAGVSQSPRYKVAKRGQDVALRCDPISGHVSLFWYQQALGQGPEFLTYFQNEAQLDKSGLPSDRFFAERPEGSVSTLKIQRTQQEDSAVYLCASSPAEDYGYPFGSGTRLTVV.

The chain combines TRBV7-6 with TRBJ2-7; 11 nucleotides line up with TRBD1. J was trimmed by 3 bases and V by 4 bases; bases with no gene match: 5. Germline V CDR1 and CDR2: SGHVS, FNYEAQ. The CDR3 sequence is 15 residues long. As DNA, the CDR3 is TGTGCCAGCAGCTACGGACAGGGGGCTAACTACGAGCAGTACTTC. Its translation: CASSYGQGANYEQYF.

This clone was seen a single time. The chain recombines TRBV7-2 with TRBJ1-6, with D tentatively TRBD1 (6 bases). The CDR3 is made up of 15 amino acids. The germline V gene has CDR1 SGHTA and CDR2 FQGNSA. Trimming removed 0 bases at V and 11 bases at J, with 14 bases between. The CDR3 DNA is TGTGCCAGCAGCTTAGCGGGAGGGGGTGGAACACCCCTCCACTTT. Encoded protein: CASSLAGGGGTPLHF. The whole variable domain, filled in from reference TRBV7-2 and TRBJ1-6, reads GAGVSQSPSNKVTEKGKDVELRCDPISGHTALYWYRQSLGQGLEFLIYFQGNSAPDKSGLPSDRFSAERTGGSVSTLTIQRTQQEDSAVYLCASSLAGGGGTPLHFGNGTRLTVT.